One and the same sample provided the 29 T cell receptor beta chains below, sequenced in a study of T cell responses to AZD1222 COVID-19 vaccine. The data were produced by immunoSEQ multiplex PCR, yet TCRdb's version contains in-frame clones alone and is incomplete. The sample lists around 180,000 clones, approximately 90% occurring once. The sample was peripheral blood, taken on day 0 of AZD1222 vaccination. These receptors were obtained from an adult in good health.

J is TRBJ1-3 and V is TRBV4-1, with D perhaps matching TRBD1 (5 bases). Trimming removed 3 bases at V and 4 bases at J, with 19 bases between. The germline gives CDR1 MGHRA, CDR2 YSYEKL. The CDR3 has 17 residues. This CDR3 reads CASSQGSKGVAGNTIYF. CDR3 in DNA: TGCGCCAGCAGCCAGGGATCAAAAGGGGTAGCAGGAAACACCATATATTTT.

The gene calls are TRBV28 and TRBJ2-7, with 9 positions matching TRBD1. CDR3 size: 14 residues. The V and J ends lost 8 bases and 5 bases, in that order; junction bases with no gene match: 10. CDR1 is MDHEN and CDR2 is SYDVKM in the germline V gene. CDR3 in amino acids: CASWDRVDVDEQYF. The CDR3 region has the DNA TGTGCCAGCTGGGACAGGGTAGATGTAGACGAGCAGTACTTC.

This clone has just a few counts. The V gene is TRBV9, the J gene TRBJ2-7; weak D call: TRBD2 (6 bases). The CDR3 spans 14 residues. The V and J ends lost 1 base and 3 bases respectively, with 11 bases between them. The germline V gene has CDR1 SGDLS and CDR2 YYNGEE. DNA of the CDR3: TGTGCCAGCAGCGTAAGGGCTAGCGACTACGAGCAGTACTTC. Protein product: CASSVRASDYEQYF.

The V gene is TRBV6-1, the J gene TRBJ2-1; the D is unclear. V was shortened by 2 bases and J by 3 bases, with 5 bases between the two germline ends. The CDR3 runs to 13 residues. CDR1 MNHNS and CDR2 SASEGT come from the germline V gene. The DNA of the CDR3 is TGTGCCAGCAGTGAACAGCTCTACAATGAGCAGTTCTTC. Protein sequence: CASSEQLYNEQFF.

J is TRBJ1-3 and V is TRBV27; D not certain. Germline assignment: CDR1 MNHEY and CDR2 SMNVEV (reference sequence). There are 16 residues in the CDR3. Trimming took off 5 bases at V and 0 bases at J, with 14 bases between the two ends. The CDR3 loop reads CASSLNPPPSGNTIYF. CDR3 nucleotide sequence: TGTGCCAGCAGTCTCAACCCACCTCCCTCTGGAAACACCATATATTTT.

The chain links TRBV5-6 to TRBJ1-4; D is unresolved. The V gene's germline CDR1 is SGHDT and CDR2 YYEEEE. Trimming removed 3 bases at V and 9 bases at J, with 12 bases between. This CDR3 is 13 amino acids long. Here the CDR3 DNA reads TGTGCCAGCAGCTCCGTTGTATACCAAAAACTGTTTTTT. Encoded protein: CASSSVVYQKLFF. The variable domain in full, completed from reference TRBV5-6 and TRBJ1-4, reads DAGVTQSPTHLIKTRGQQVTLRCSPKSGHDTVSWYQQALGQGPQFIFQYYEEEERQRGNFPDRFSGHQFPNYSSELNVNALLLGDSALYLCASSSVVYQKLFFGSGTQLSVL.

The chain uses TRBV10-3 and TRBJ1-5, with D perhaps matching TRBD1 (6 bases). Germline CDR1 and CDR2: ENHRY and SYGVKD. This CDR3 is built from 16 residues. Trimming removed 0 bases at V and 0 bases at J, with 9 bases between. The CDR3 DNA reads TGTGCCATCAGTGAGTCAGGGACACTTAGCAATCAGCCCCAGCATTTT. It encodes CAISESGTLSNQPQHF.

This sequence joins TRBV5-1 and TRBJ2-2; D is possibly TRBD2 (5 bases). CDR3 length: 14 amino acids. CDR1 SGHRS and CDR2 YFSETQ come from the germline V gene. The V end was cut by 0 bases, the J end by 5 bases, with 8 bases between. CDR3 DNA sequence: TGCGCCAGCAGCTTGGACGGAGGTACCGGGGAGCTGTTTTTT. Translating it yields CASSLDGGTGELFF.

In DNA form, the CDR3 reads TGTGCCATCAGTGAAGGGCTAGCGGGAGTGGGAACCGGGGAGCTGTTTTTT. Translation gives CAISEGLAGVGTGELFF. The J gene is TRBJ2-2, the V gene TRBV10-3; 10 nucleotides agree with TRBD2. CDR1 is ENHRY and CDR2 is SYGVKD in the germline V gene. V shed 3 bases and J 5 bases; nucleotides not matched to a gene: 9. The CDR3 loop spans 17 amino acids.

The chain has TRBV5-1 and TRBJ2-5; 14 nucleotides agree with TRBD2. V shed 4 bases and J 0 bases; nucleotides not matched to a gene: 2. The CDR3 runs to 16 residues. Germline CDR1 is SGHRS and CDR2 is YFSETQ. CDR3 residues: CASSTTSGRDQETQYF. The CDR3 nucleotides are TGCGCCAGCAGCACGACTAGCGGGAGGGACCAAGAGACCCAGTACTTC.

This clone occurred once. The rearrangement links TRBV15 to TRBJ2-7; D gene ambiguous. V dropped 1 base and J dropped 5 bases, with 12 bases sitting between them. The CDR3 has 14 residues. CDR1 is LNHNV and CDR2 is YYDKDF in the germline V gene (reference sequence). CDR3 in amino acids: CATSRVISSHEQYF. The CDR3 region has the DNA TGTGCCACCAGCAGAGTAATTTCGAGCCACGAGCAGTACTTC. Full variable domain (missing parts from reference TRBV15 and TRBJ2-7): DAMVIQNPRYQVTQFGKPVTLSCSQTLNHNVMYWYQQKSSQAPKLLFHYYDKDFNNEADTPDNFQSRRPNTSFCFLDIRSPGLGDTAMYLCATSRVISSHEQYFGPGTRLTVT.

V usage is TRBV3-1 (or the pseudogene TRBV3-2) and J usage is TRBJ2-7, with 8 nucleotides matching TRBD2. V lost 0 bases and J lost 4; bases outside the gene matches: 5. The CDR3 is 15 residues long. Germline-derived CDR1 and CDR2 are LGHDT and YNNKEL (reference sequence). CDR3 in amino acids: CASSQDWIAGYEQYF. DNA of the CDR3: TGTGCCAGCAGCCAAGATTGGATAGCGGGATACGAGCAGTACTTC.

The rearrangement uses TRBV7-9 and TRBJ1-2; 10 bases map to TRBD1. This CDR3 contains 13 residues. Trimming cost V 6 bases and J 7 bases; bases outside gene matches: 5. Germline CDR1 is SEHNR and CDR2 is FQNEAQ (reference sequence). The CDR3 DNA reads TGTGCCAGCAGACCCGGGACAGGGGTTGGCTACACCTTC. Translating it yields CASRPGTGVGYTF.

The rearrangement uses TRBV15 and TRBJ1-4; the D gene is possibly TRBD1 (5 bases). Per germline, CDR1 LNHNV and CDR2 YYDKDF (reference sequence). Trimming left V 5 bases short and J 4 bases short, with 14 bases between. The CDR3 consists of 15 residues. The CDR3, as DNA: TGTGCCACCAGCCCCCAGCGGGGGGATAATGAAAAACTGTTTTTT. This codes for CATSPQRGDNEKLFF.

The V call is TRBV19, the J call TRBJ1-2; tentative D call: TRBD1 (5 bases). The CDR3 spans 14 residues. V was clipped by 6 bases and J by 7 bases, with 18 bases between them. CDR1 and CDR2 from the germline V gene are LNHDA and SQIVND (reference sequence). CDR3 sequence reads: CASRPRGPAIGYTF. In DNA, the CDR3 is TGTGCCAGTAGGCCAAGGGGTCCAGCTATTGGCTACACCTTC. Together with reference TRBV19 and TRBJ1-2, the CDR3 gives the full variable domain: DGGITQSPKYLFRKEGQNVTLSCEQNLNHDAMYWYRQDPGQGLRLIYYSQIVNDFQKGDIAEGYSVSREKKESFPLTVTSAQKNPTAFYLCASRPRGPAIGYTFGSGTRLTVV.

The chain links TRBV5-1 to TRBJ2-5, with D perhaps matching TRBD2 (6 bases). V lost 0 bases, J lost 1 base, and 13 bases lay in between. The CDR3 has 16 residues. CDR1 and CDR2 from the germline V gene are SGHRS and YFSETQ. DNA of the CDR3: TGCGCCAGCAGCTTGGGACACCGGGGGTCCCAAGAGACCCAGTACTTC. It encodes CASSLGHRGSQETQYF.

The chain links TRBV11-2 to TRBJ2-1; possible D gene TRBD1, 6 bases. The CDR3 runs to 16 residues. The V and J ends lost 3 bases and 0 bases respectively, with 12 bases between them. CDR1 and CDR2 from the germline V gene are SGHAT and FQNNGV. This CDR3 reads CASSFWGPGSYNEQFF. CDR3 sequence (DNA): TGTGCCAGCAGCTTCTGGGGGCCGGGCTCCTACAATGAGCAGTTCTTC.

The chain links TRBV6-5 to TRBJ1-3; D is unresolved. The CDR3 length is 14 residues. The V end was cut by 1 base, the J end by 2 bases, with 6 bases between. CDR1 MNHEY and CDR2 SVGAGI come from the germline V gene. This CDR3 is CASSYLTAGNTIYF. The CDR3 nucleotides are TGTGCCAGCAGTTACTTGACCGCTGGAAACACCATATATTTT.

The chain carries TRBV28 and TRBJ2-3; 8 bases agree with TRBD2. This CDR3 comprises 19 residues. The junction had 22 bases not matched to a gene; V was cut back by 1 base and J by 10 bases. Germline V gives CDR1 MDHEN, CDR2 SYDVKM. CDR3 sequence reads: CASSLYPPVAGSVRYAQYF. The CDR3 DNA sequence: TGTGCCAGCAGTTTATACCCCCCGGTAGCGGGAAGCGTCAGATACGCGCAGTATTTT.

This rearrangement joins TRBV6-1 to TRBJ2-7, with 11 bases identical to TRBD2. Germline V gives CDR1 MNHNS, CDR2 SASEGT. V gave up 1 base and J gave up 5 bases; unmatched junction bases: 7. The CDR3 has 16 amino acids. The CDR3 sequence: CASSEGPSGRKNEQYF. The CDR3, as DNA: TGTGCCAGCAGTGAAGGGCCTAGCGGGAGGAAAAACGAGCAGTACTTC.

The rearrangement links TRBV5-6 to TRBJ1-2; D possibly corresponds to TRBD1 (6 bases). Germline CDR1 is SGHDT and CDR2 is YYEEEE. Trimming cost V 2 bases and J 5 bases, with 16 bases left between them. This CDR3 is built from 15 residues. The CDR3, as DNA: TGTGCCAGCAGCTTAGGGGACATTCCCAGGTATGGCTACACCTTC. It translates to CASSLGDIPRYGYTF.

The gene calls are TRBV9 and TRBJ2-3; D is tentatively TRBD1 or TRBD2 (6 bases each). Germline-derived CDR1 and CDR2 are SGDLS and YYNGEE. The V and J ends lost 1 base and 3 bases respectively, with 12 bases between them. The CDR3 is made up of 15 amino acids. Here the CDR3 DNA reads TGTGCCAGCAGCGTACAATGGAGGGGGACAGATACGCAGTATTTT. The encoded protein is CASSVQWRGTDTQYF.

V is TRBV7-9 and J is TRBJ1-1; D may be TRBD1 (6 bases). V was trimmed by 5 bases and J by 4 bases, leaving 11 bases between them. The CDR3 contains 13 residues. CDR1 is SEHNR, CDR2 FQNEAQ, per germline (reference sequence). The DNA for the CDR3 is TGTGCCAGCAGCCTATCGGGGGCCACTGAAGCTTTCTTT. It specifies CASSLSGATEAFF.

This clone was seen only a few times. The identical CDR3 is also encoded by other nucleotide sequences in the sample. The rearrangement uses TRBV6-5 and TRBJ2-7, with D possibly matching TRBD2 (5 bases). Trimming cost V 0 bases and J 1 base, with 10 bases left between them. There are 15 residues in the CDR3. Germline V CDR1 and CDR2: MNHEY, SVGAGI. The CDR3 spells CASSYSAGGSYEQYF. CDR3 DNA sequence: TGTGCCAGCAGTTACTCGGCGGGCGGTTCCTACGAGCAGTACTTC.

V gene TRBV7-2 combines with J gene TRBJ2-7, with 14 bases fitting TRBD2. Looked up from germline, CDR1 is SGHTA and CDR2 is FQGNSA. J gave up 3 bases and V 1 base, and 8 bases lay outside the gene matches. The CDR3 runs to 18 residues. CDR3 residues: CASSLGLAGGPVGYEQYF. In DNA form, the CDR3 reads TGTGCCAGCAGCTTAGGACTAGCGGGAGGGCCGGTTGGCTACGAGCAGTACTTC.

The rearrangement uses TRBV12-2 and TRBJ2-1; the table's D call, TRBD2, has no DNA check behind it. TRBV12-2 corresponds to a pseudogene. This CDR3 is 17 amino acids long. The CDR3 protein is CASRLVRETTLYNEQFF. The CDR3 DNA sequence: TGTGCAAGTCGCTTAGTACGGGAAACTACTTTATACAATGAGCAGTTCTTC.

The V call is TRBV5-6, the J call TRBJ1-1, with TRBD1 as a possible D gene (5 bases). Germline values: CDR1 SGHDT, CDR2 YYEEEE. V was cut by 6 bases and J by 4 bases, with 25 bases left in between. The length of the CDR3 is 17 residues. The chain's CDR3 is CASIYFGMGQVGTEAFF. Written as DNA, the CDR3 is TGTGCCAGCATTTACTTCGGGATGGGGCAGGTGGGCACTGAAGCTTTCTTT. Combining the CDR3 with reference TRBV5-6 and TRBJ1-1 gives the whole variable domain DAGVTQSPTHLIKTRGQQVTLRCSPKSGHDTVSWYQQALGQGPQFIFQYYEEEERQRGNFPDRFSGHQFPNYSSELNVNALLLGDSALYLCASIYFGMGQVGTEAFFGQGTRLTVV.

V is TRBV18 and J is TRBJ2-1; 8 positions match TRBD1. CDR1 and CDR2 (germline): KGHSH, LQKENI. V was clipped by 0 bases and J by 4 bases; unmatched bases: 2. The CDR3 has 15 residues. The CDR3 region is CASSPPGQGYNEQFF. The CDR3 DNA sequence: TGTGCCAGCTCACCACCTGGACAGGGTTACAATGAGCAGTTCTTC.

The DNA for the CDR3 is TGTGCCAGCAGCTTGGTGGACAGGGATTTTTCACCCCTCCACTTT. Translation gives CASSLVDRDFSPLHF. V is TRBV5-6 and J is TRBJ1-6; 8 bases are shared with TRBD1. Trimming at V came to 0 bases and at J to 9 bases, leaving 5 bases not matched to a gene. The CDR3 runs to 15 residues. Germline V gene data show CDR1 as SGHDT and CDR2 as YYEEEE.